This T cell receptor (beta chain) was sequenced for a study of Tregs in tolerant kidney transplant recipients. Study-level findings and limits: This study did not directly address biological reproducibility.

Mixed chimerism was transient after nonmyeloablative marrow transplants from related graft donors. TCRdb keeps only in-frame clones here, not all; method: immunoSEQ multiplex PCR. This sample yields about 81,000 clones, of which more than 85% are seen a single time; 1.6% belongs to the top ten. Trimming removed 5 bases at V and 8 bases at J, with 15 bases between. CDR3 length: 13 amino acids. Germline CDR1 PRHDT, CDR2 FYEKMQ (reference sequence). Comments on this clone: Antigen: not known.

This rearrangement joins TRBV13 to TRBJ1-2; maybe TRBD1 (6 bases). The sequences come from CD4+ T cells from blood (PBMCs), collected 24 months after the transplant. This clonotype was sampled from a human patient who received a combined kidney and bone marrow transplant. The graft donor may have given rise to some T cells. The DNA for the CDR3 is TGTGCCAGCAGCGTCAGGGGAGTAGGGGGCTACACCTTC. It specifies CASSVRGVGGYTF.